Each of the 18 T cell receptor beta chains below was sequenced from the same sample in a study of blood T cell repertoires in COVID-19. Using immunoSEQ multiplex PCR, the repertoire was profiled, and TCRdb retains in-frame clones only, with some absent. The sample holds 150,000 to 200,000 clones, over 75% seen once. The sample consisted of peripheral blood. These receptors were obtained from a woman in her 70s with acute or convalescent COVID-19.

The rearrangement joins TRBV27 to TRBJ1-1, with 9 bases aligning to TRBD1. The CDR3 covers 15 residues. Germline trimming cut 5 bases from V and 1 base from J; bases unmatched to any gene: 5. Germline CDR1 and CDR2: MNHEY and SMNVEV (reference sequence). The CDR3 DNA sequence: TGTGCCAGCAGTAGGACAGGGGCGGAGAACACTGAAGCTTTCTTT. Residues: CASSRTGAENTEAFF.

This clone was observed once. V and J are TRBV28 and TRBJ2-7; D ambiguous. CDR3 length: 11 amino acids. V was clipped by 6 bases and J by 3 bases, with 6 bases between them. The germline V gene has CDR1 MDHEN and CDR2 SYDVKM. The CDR3 DNA reads TGTGCCAGCAGAAAACACTACGAGCAGTACTTC. Translation gives CASRKHYEQYF.

The genes are TRBV7-9 and TRBJ2-1; 10 bases are shared with TRBD2. The CDR3 loop spans 16 amino acids. CDR1 and CDR2 (germline): SEHNR, FQNEAQ (reference sequence). V was clipped by 4 bases and J by 5 bases; unmatched bases: 8. CDR3 sequence: CASSWASGSLNNEQFF. The CDR3 nucleotides read TGTGCCAGCAGCTGGGCTAGCGGGAGTTTAAACAATGAGCAGTTCTTC. Supplemented by reference TRBV7-9 and TRBJ2-1, the full variable domain reads DTGVSQNPRHKITKRGQNVTFRCDPISEHNRLYWYRQTLGQGPEFLTYFQNEAQLEKSRLLSDRFSAERPKGSFSTLEIQRTEQGDSAMYLCASSWASGSLNNEQFFGPGTRLTVL.

The rearrangement joins TRBV7-2 to TRBJ2-7, with a weak D call TRBD1 (5 bases). V was pared by 4 bases and J by 3 bases, with 16 bases between. CDR3 length equals 15 residues. CDR1 and CDR2 from the germline V gene are SGHTA and FQGNSA. This CDR3 is CASSSRPGRVYEQYF. The CDR3 DNA reads TGTGCCAGCAGCTCTAGGCCTGGCAGGGTCTACGAGCAGTACTTC.

The J gene is TRBJ1-1, the V gene TRBV10-3; 8 bases are a match to TRBD1. Losses at the gene ends were 10 bases for V and 5 bases for J; bases not matched to a gene: 12. Germline V gives CDR1 ENHRY, CDR2 SYGVKD. The CDR3 loop spans 14 amino acids. The DNA for the CDR3 is TGTGCCACCAGGAAGGACAGGGAAGCGACTGAAGCTTTCTTT. Translating gives CATRKDREATEAFF.

The V call is TRBV19, the J call TRBJ1-1; no clear D gene. V was cut by 7 bases and J by 1 base, with 10 bases left in between. Germline V CDR1 and CDR2: LNHDA, SQIVND (reference sequence). CDR3 length: 13 residues. This CDR3 reads CASTPRGNTEAFF. CDR3 in DNA: TGTGCCAGTACCCCTCGCGGGAACACTGAAGCTTTCTTT.

The chain is built from TRBV27 and TRBJ2-2; TRBD2 aligns across 8 bases. Germline V CDR1 and CDR2: MNHEY, SMNVEV (reference sequence). This CDR3 has 15 amino acids. V lost 5 bases, J lost 6 bases, and 8 bases stayed unmatched. In DNA form, the CDR3 reads TGTGCCAGCAGTACAGCCGGGAGGGCCGCCGGGGAGCTGTTTTTT. It specifies CASSTAGRAAGELFF.

The chain uses TRBV12-5 and TRBJ2-1; TRBD1 matches at 7 bases. The CDR3 sequence is 14 residues long. Germline assignment: CDR1 LGHNT and CDR2 FRNRAP. The V and J ends lost 1 base and 10 bases, in that order; junction bases with no gene match: 7. The CDR3: CASGLGQGSGEQFF. The CDR3 region has the DNA TGTGCTAGTGGTTTGGGACAGGGATCCGGCGAGCAGTTCTTC.

The chain joins TRBV30 to TRBJ1-3; no reliable D call. This CDR3 contains 14 residues. The V and J ends lost 1 base and 1 base respectively, with 8 bases between them. Germline V gives CDR1 GTSNPN, CDR2 SVGIG (reference sequence). The CDR3 nucleotides are TGTGCCTGGAGTGGTTGGCAATCTGGAAACACCATATATTTT. Translated, it gives CAWSGWQSGNTIYF.

The chain is built from TRBV30 and TRBJ1-2; D is possibly TRBD1 (5 bases). V lost 5 bases to trimming and J lost 1 base, with 17 bases between them. Germline values: CDR1 GTSNPN, CDR2 SVGIG (reference sequence). This CDR3 spans 15 amino acids. Written as DNA, the CDR3 is TGTGCCTGGCTATCAGGGTCAGCAAATAACTATGGCTACACCTTC. Translation gives CAWLSGSANNYGYTF. Variable domain in full (rest from reference TRBV30 and TRBJ1-2): SQTIHQWPATLVQPVGSPLSLECTVEGTSNPNLYWYRQAAGRGLQLLFYSVGIGQISSEVPQNLSASRPQDRQFILSSKKLLLSDSGFYLCAWLSGSANNYGYTFGSGTRLTVV.

The chain links TRBV7-9 to TRBJ2-1; weak D call: TRBD2 (6 bases). The germline V gene has CDR1 SEHNR and CDR2 FQNEAQ (reference sequence). This CDR3 spans 15 amino acids. Trimming removed 0 bases at V and 4 bases at J, with 10 bases between. The CDR3 DNA reads TGTGCCAGCAGCTTAGCCGGGAGTACGTACAATGAGCAGTTCTTC. It specifies CASSLAGSTYNEQFF.

The J gene is TRBJ1-6, the V gene TRBV6-6; 9 bases line up with TRBD1. This CDR3 region has 13 residues. The V gene end was trimmed by 6 bases and the J gene end by 8 bases; junction bases not matched to a gene: 2. CDR1 and CDR2 (germline): MNHNY, SVGAGI (reference sequence). The CDR3 nucleotides are TGTGCCAGCAGGGGGGACAGGGATTCACCCCTCCACTTT. Translated, it gives CASRGDRDSPLHF.

This chain links TRBV7-9 with TRBJ2-7; TRBD1 might be the D (6 bases). The V end was cut by 3 bases, the J end by 3 bases, with 9 bases between. This CDR3 region has 13 residues. Per the germline V gene, CDR1 is SEHNR and CDR2 is FQNEAQ (reference sequence). The CDR3 sequence is CASSLSQGYEQYF. The DNA of the CDR3 is TGTGCCAGCAGCTTGTCACAGGGCTACGAGCAGTACTTC.

This clone has more than one count but fewer than ten. This chain connects TRBV7-2 to TRBJ2-7; TRBD2 matches 10 bases. CDR1 and CDR2 from the germline V gene are SGHTA and FQGNSA. The length of the CDR3 is 17 residues. The V segment lost 2 bases and the J segment 4 bases; nucleotides outside the gene matches: 11. CDR3 amino acids: CASSLTTGTSVNYEQYF. CDR3 in DNA: TGTGCCAGCAGCTTAACGACCGGGACTAGCGTCAATTACGAGCAGTACTTC.

The chain employs TRBV2 and TRBJ1-2; weak D call: TRBD1 (6 bases). The germline V and J ends were trimmed by 6 bases and 4 bases, with 15 bases remaining between them. The CDR3 spans 14 residues. Germline lookup yields CDR1 SNHLY and CDR2 FYNNEI. Here the CDR3 reads CASSPGTPGYGYTF. The CDR3, as DNA: TGTGCCAGCAGCCCCGGGACACCGGGCTATGGCTACACCTTC.

This chain uses TRBV5-1 with TRBJ2-2; the D is unclear. Between the trimmed V and J ends, which lost 6 bases and 4 bases, there was a span of 19 bases. This CDR3 is built from 16 residues. Germline V gene sequence: CDR1 SGHRS, CDR2 YFSETQ. This CDR3 reads CASTPRFSSTTGELFF. CDR3 nucleotide sequence: TGCGCCAGCACCCCTAGGTTCAGTTCGACCACCGGGGAGCTGTTTTTT.

The gene calls are TRBV2 and TRBJ1-6; tentative D call: TRBD1 (6 bases). CDR3 length: 15 amino acids. In germline, CDR1 is SNHLY, CDR2 FYNNEI. V dropped 6 bases and J dropped 7 bases, with 16 bases sitting between them. The CDR3 protein is CASRVQGAFNSPLHF. In DNA, the CDR3 is TGTGCCAGCAGAGTACAGGGAGCTTTCAATTCACCCCTCCACTTT.

The chain joins TRBV24-1 to TRBJ2-3, with a possible D match to TRBD1 (5 bases). Germline assignment: CDR1 KGHDR and CDR2 SFDVKD. Trimming cost V 7 bases and J 0 bases, with 7 bases left between them. CDR3 length: 13 amino acids. As DNA, the CDR3 is TGTGCCACCAGGGACACTAGCACAGATACGCAGTATTTT. As protein: CATRDTSTDTQYF.